This passage covers 25 T cell receptor beta chains from one sample sequenced in a study of blood T cell repertoires in COVID-19. Profiled with immunoSEQ multiplex PCR; TCRdb holds only in-frame clones, not every one. The sample lists fewer than 200,000 clones; 65% to 85% were seen once. The sequenced sample consisted of PBMCs or T cells enriched from blood (not recorded which). These receptor sequences come from a woman aged 40 to 50 with acute COVID-19.

This chain connects TRBV5-1 to TRBJ1-4, with 11 bases lining up with TRBD1. J lost 3 bases, V lost 4 bases, and 8 bases had no gene match. The germline CDR1 and CDR2 sequences are SGHRS and YFSETQ. The CDR3 has 17 residues. In DNA form, the CDR3 reads TGCGCCAGCAGCCCAGGGACAGGGGGTAATGCTAATGAAAAACTGTTTTTT. It translates to CASSPGTGGNANEKLFF.

V usage is TRBV3-1 (or the pseudogene TRBV3-2) and J usage is TRBJ1-1; tentative D call: TRBD1 (5 bases). The CDR3 has 16 amino acids. The germline gives CDR1 LGHDT, CDR2 YNNKEL (reference sequence). Between the trimmed V and J ends, which lost 2 bases and 4 bases, there was a span of 17 bases. CDR3 in DNA: TGTGCCAGCAGCCAATCATCTCGGGGGGAAAGCACTGAAGCTTTCTTT. It is translated as CASSQSSRGESTEAFF.

J is TRBJ2-7 and V is TRBV3-1 (or the pseudogene TRBV3-2); 11 bases map to TRBD2. Germline-derived CDR1 and CDR2 are LGHDT and YNNKEL (reference sequence). J gave up 7 bases and V 6 bases, and 11 bases lay outside the gene matches. The CDR3 sequence is 15 residues long. Written as DNA, the CDR3 is TGTGCCAGCAGGAAAACTAGCGGGAGTGTGGGAGAGCAGTACTTC. Its protein product is CASRKTSGSVGEQYF.

The chain has TRBV23-1 and TRBJ1-3; 7 bases map to TRBD1. TRBV23-1 is marked as an open reading frame, function uncertain. The CDR3 totals 16 residues. J lost 1 base, V lost 4 bases, and 7 bases had no gene match. The CDR3 loop is CASSPLGTESGNTIYF. The CDR3 DNA reads as TGCGCCAGCAGTCCGCTGGGGACAGAGTCTGGAAACACCATATATTTT.

This clone occurred a few times. The chain couples TRBV5-1 to TRBJ2-7; TRBD1 matches 9 bases. The V segment lost 4 bases and the J segment 3 bases; nucleotides outside the gene matches: 8. This CDR3 has 15 amino acids. Germline loops: CDR1 SGHRS, CDR2 YFSETQ. As DNA, the CDR3 is TGCGCCAGCAGCGTTGCCCCGGGACAGGGCTACGAGCAGTACTTC. Protein product: CASSVAPGQGYEQYF.

The chain carries TRBV12-5 and TRBJ1-1; D is possibly TRBD1 (6 bases). In germline, CDR1 is LGHNT, CDR2 FRNRAP. Trimming cost V 4 bases and J 4 bases, with 19 bases left between them. The CDR3 runs 16 residues. The CDR3 loop is CASGSGQQGRGTEAFF. In DNA, the CDR3 is TGTGCTAGTGGTTCCGGACAACAGGGCAGAGGCACTGAAGCTTTCTTT.

This chain links TRBV2 with TRBJ2-2, with TRBD2 as a possible D gene (6 bases). Deletions cut 6 bases from V and 2 bases from J, with 16 bases between. In germline, CDR1 is SNHLY, CDR2 FYNNEI. This CDR3 spans 16 amino acids. CDR3: CASRTGAPGNTGELFF. CDR3 bases: TGTGCCAGCAGGACGGGAGCCCCGGGAAACACCGGGGAGCTGTTTTTT.

This chain connects TRBV13 to TRBJ2-2, with 9 bases lining up with TRBD1. The CDR3 runs to 14 residues. Germline V CDR1 and CDR2: PRHDT, FYEKMQ (reference sequence). The V gene end was trimmed by 10 bases and the J gene end by 6 bases; junction bases not matched to a gene: 9. The CDR3 reads CATRDRGDSGELFF. DNA of the CDR3: TGTGCCACTCGAGACAGGGGGGATTCCGGGGAGCTGTTTTTT.

The chain employs TRBV21-1 and TRBJ2-7; the table's D gene call, TRBD2, was not cross checked with the DNA. TRBV21-1 is classified as a pseudogene. The CDR3 is 15 amino acids. CDR3 nucleotide sequence: TGTGCCAGTGAAGCCTCCACGCCTACCTCCTACGAGCAGTACTTC. Its protein product is CASEASTPTSYEQYF.

This clone has just one count. This chain joins TRBV30 and TRBJ1-1; D gene unclear. The ends were cut back, 2 bases at V and 1 base at J, with 8 bases in the middle. CDR1 and CDR2 (germline): GTSNPN, SVGIG (reference sequence). This CDR3 region has 13 residues. In DNA form, the CDR3 reads TGTGCCTGGAGTATCCGGGGGAACACTGAAGCTTTCTTT. Amino acids: CAWSIRGNTEAFF. The variable domain in full, with the rest retrieved from reference TRBV30 and TRBJ1-1, is SQTIHQWPATLVQPVGSPLSLECTVEGTSNPNLYWYRQAAGRGLQLLFYSVGIGQISSEVPQNLSASRPQDRQFILSSKKLLLSDSGFYLCAWSIRGNTEAFFGQGTRLTVV.

A single count supports this clone. The rearrangement uses TRBV2 and TRBJ2-2; 7 positions match TRBD1. The CDR3 length is 15 residues. Trimming removed 6 bases from V and 0 bases from J; junction bases left unmatched: 4. In germline, CDR1 is SNHLY, CDR2 FYNNEI. The CDR3 loop is CASRTGKANTGELFF. In nucleotides, the CDR3 is TGTGCCAGCAGGACAGGGAAGGCGAACACCGGGGAGCTGTTTTTT.

This rearrangement joins TRBV5-6 to TRBJ1-2, with a possible D match to TRBD1 (6 bases). The germline V and J ends were trimmed by 5 bases and 5 bases, with 16 bases remaining between them. Germline V CDR1 and CDR2: SGHDT, YYEEEE. The CDR3 has 14 residues. CDR3 region: CASSLSDRKYGYTF. The CDR3 region has the DNA TGTGCCAGCAGTCTTTCCGACAGGAAATATGGCTACACCTTC.

The chain uses TRBV5-4 and TRBJ2-3; possibly TRBD2 for D (5 bases). V lost 1 base and J lost 5, with 14 bases in between. The CDR3 totals 15 residues. Germline V CDR1 and CDR2: SGHNT, YYREEE (reference sequence). The CDR3 region has the DNA TGTGCCAGCAGCTTGTCAAGCGGCGGGCAAGATACGCAGTATTTT. Translating gives CASSLSSGGQDTQYF.

The rearrangement links TRBV12-5 to TRBJ1-2; no reliable D call. This CDR3 spans 13 amino acids. Germline loops: CDR1 LGHNT, CDR2 FRNRAP. V dropped 3 bases and J dropped 0 bases, with 5 bases sitting between them. DNA for the CDR3: TGTGCTAGTGGTTTAGGAGCTAACTATGGCTACACCTTC. Translating gives CASGLGANYGYTF.

DNA for the CDR3: TGTGCCATCTCGGACTATGGGACAGATACGCAGTATTTT. Amino acid sequence: CAISDYGTDTQYF. The V call is TRBV10-3, the J call TRBJ2-3; D is possibly TRBD2 (6 bases). The CDR3 has 13 amino acids. V shed 8 bases and J shed 3 bases, with 12 bases lying between them. Germline V gene data show CDR1 as ENHRY and CDR2 as SYGVKD.

This chain uses TRBV7-6 with TRBJ1-3, with a possible D match to TRBD1 (5 bases). Germline-derived CDR1 and CDR2 are SGHVS and FNYEAQ. The CDR3 consists of 17 residues. V was trimmed by 1 base and J by 0 bases, leaving 13 bases between them. The CDR3 DNA sequence: TGTGCCAGCAGCTTAGAAGCAAGCGGGGCCTCTGGAAACACCATATATTTT. Its protein product is CASSLEASGASGNTIYF.

This chain links TRBV7-9 with TRBJ2-3, with TRBD2 matching over 10 bases. Germline V CDR1 and CDR2: SEHNR, FQNEAQ (reference sequence). CDR3 length equals 14 residues. The junction had 8 bases not matched to a gene; V was cut back by 10 bases and J by 4 bases. The CDR3 loop is CATLAGEWADTQYF. CDR3 DNA: TGTGCCACCCTAGCGGGAGAATGGGCAGATACGCAGTATTTT.

The V gene is TRBV7-9, the J gene TRBJ1-2; possible D gene TRBD1, 5 bases. The length of the CDR3 is 13 residues. V was clipped by 5 bases and J by 5 bases, with 12 bases between them. In germline, CDR1 is SEHNR, CDR2 FQNEAQ (reference sequence). The CDR3 loop reads CASSLDGGYGYTF. CDR3 DNA sequence: TGTGCCAGCAGCCTTGACGGGGGGTATGGCTACACCTTC.

This clone was detected many times. The chain couples TRBV4-1 to TRBJ2-1, with 13 bases lining up with TRBD2. The germline V gene has CDR1 MGHRA and CDR2 YSYEKL. The CDR3 sequence is 15 residues long. Trimming removed 8 bases from V and 7 bases from J; junction bases left unmatched: 8. In DNA, the CDR3 is TGCGCCAGCCGTCGAGGGACTAGCGGGATGAATGAGCAGTTCTTC. Its translation is CASRRGTSGMNEQFF.

The V call is TRBV10-1, the J call TRBJ2-3, with 9 bases that match TRBD2. The germline CDR1 and CDR2 sequences are WNHNN and SYGVQD (reference sequence). The V segment lost 3 bases and the J segment 4 bases; nucleotides outside the gene matches: 5. The CDR3 length is 15 residues. CDR3 DNA: TGCGCCAGCAGTGACGAGCGGGAGGCTTCAGATACGCAGTATTTT. The encoded protein is CASSDEREASDTQYF.

This rearrangement joins TRBV3-1 (or the pseudogene TRBV3-2) to TRBJ2-5; 7 bases agree with TRBD2. The CDR3 extends over 15 amino acids. V lost 0 bases, J lost 4 bases, and 5 bases stayed unmatched. CDR1 is LGHDT, CDR2 YNNKEL, per germline (reference sequence). This chain's CDR3 is CASSQDRTRGETQYF. CDR3 in DNA: TGTGCCAGCAGCCAAGATAGGACTAGGGGAGAGACCCAGTACTTC.

V gene TRBV6-6 combines with J gene TRBJ2-5; 8 bases align to TRBD1. The CDR3 runs to 15 residues. The germline V gene encodes CDR1 MNHNY and CDR2 SVGAGI (reference sequence). V was pared by 3 bases and J by 4 bases, with 7 bases of the junction left unmatched. CDR3 coding DNA: TGTGCCAGCAGTTATCCTGACAGGGGTGCAGAGACCCAGTACTTC. Encoded protein: CASSYPDRGAETQYF.

The gene calls are TRBV25-1 and TRBJ1-2, with TRBD1 as a possible D gene (6 bases). The CDR3 covers 12 residues. V gave up 6 bases and J gave up 9 bases, with 14 bases separating them. Germline V gives CDR1 MGHDK, CDR2 SYGVNS. The CDR3 region has the DNA TGTGCCAGCAGCCCCGGGACAAAAAGCTACACCTTC. This sequence encodes CASSPGTKSYTF.

The chain links TRBV12-5 to TRBJ1-1, with a weak D call TRBD1 (6 bases). This CDR3 has 15 residues. Germline values: CDR1 LGHNT, CDR2 FRNRAP. V shed 0 bases and J shed 3 bases, with 11 bases lying between them. The CDR3 protein is CASGLVMGADTEAFF. The CDR3 DNA follows: TGTGCTAGTGGTTTGGTAATGGGGGCTGACACTGAAGCTTTCTTT.

The chain links TRBV9 to TRBJ1-1, with D perhaps matching TRBD1 (6 bases). CDR1 is SGDLS, CDR2 YYNGEE, per germline. The CDR3 totals 12 residues. V was trimmed by 5 bases and J by 5 bases, leaving 10 bases between them. The chain's CDR3 is CASSEGGTEAFF. CDR3 nucleotides: TGTGCCAGCAGTGAGGGGGGGACTGAAGCTTTCTTT. Supplemented by reference TRBV9 and TRBJ1-1, the full variable domain reads DSGVTQTPKHLITATGQRVTLRCSPRSGDLSVYWYQQSLDQGLQFLIQYYNGEERAKGNILERFSAQQFPDLHSELNLSSLELGDSALYFCASSEGGTEAFFGQGTRLTVV.